Sequencing of this T cell receptor (beta chain) was carried out in a study of T cell repertoires in cytomegalovirus infection (dated by TCRdb to about 2019). Looking at the study overall: The HLA type of each donor mattered for the analysis, because public TCR beta signatures pointed to carriage of CMV infection along with the matching HLA type. Results and caveats for the whole study, not just this receptor: The ex vivo response was dominated by HLA-C-restricted CMV-specific TCR beta clonotypes, which also provided the single most frequent clonotype in two of eight donors. In both this cohort and an independent cohort of several hundred donors, the cumulative frequency of public TCR beta family members distinguished carriers of CMV infection plus the relevant HLA type.

For sequencing, an Illumina HiSeq 1500 was employed. TCRdb reworked the public reads: Q25 trimming with fastp, MiXCR clone assembly, productive beta chains retained. Duplicate CDR3 protein sequences are folded into a single record with the most common DNA and genes. The sample table records roughly 310,000 distinct CDR3 sequences; roughly 17% of these occur just once. The ten top clones hold more than 10% of the sample. This clonotype was observed at least ten times. It lacks a known antigen. No base quality values were provided; no much bigger clone lies one nucleotide off. For CDR1 and CDR2, the germline V gene (reference sequence) lists SEHNR and FQNEAQ. After removal of 5 bases from V and 8 bases from J, the junction retains 6 bases not matched to a gene. From the cysteine up to the phenylalanine, the CDR3 has a length of 14 residues. Of all the DNA, just the CDR3 is kept, 42 bases in frame from base 1.

The rearrangement combines TRBV7-9 with TRBJ2-4; 10 middle bases align to TRBD1. The specimen was PBMCs. This TCR derives from a human donor in good health (CMV status not recorded). Some clones in this sample may be carry-over from other donors' samples. The CDR3 in this case is CASSPSGTGDIQYF. The nucleotides are TGTGCCAGCAGCCCGTCCGGGACAGGGGACATTCAGTACTTC.